This T cell receptor (beta chain) was documented in a study of blood T cell repertoires in COVID-19. Overall study context: Acute-phase and convalescent COVID-19 samples originated in the United States, Italy and Spain. Sample material is recorded as cDNA or gDNA derived from T cells, B-cell-depleted T cells, or PBMCs.

In the original processing: For nucleated cells, counts were estimated from reference gene primer amplification. TCRdb's table, derived via immunoSEQ multiplex PCR, lists solely in-frame clones and lacks some. The DNA was the basis for D and trimming; V, J and clone size are from that table. The sample records some 20,000 clones, about 88% being singletons. Sequences were obtained from peripheral blood. This receptor was identified in a man aged 40-49 years with active COVID-19.

CDR3 sequence: CASSRGLYKQETQYF. The DNA of the CDR3 is TGTGCCAGCAGCCGGGGACTATACAAGCAAGAGACCCAGTACTTC. The J gene is TRBJ2-5, the V gene TRBV3-1 (or the pseudogene TRBV3-2), with 7 bases that match TRBD2. CDR1 is LGHDT and CDR2 is YNNKEL in the germline V gene (reference sequence). Trimming removed 4 bases from V and 2 bases from J; junction bases left unmatched: 7. This CDR3 spans 15 amino acids.